This T cell receptor beta chain was sequenced during a study of blood T cell repertoires in COVID-19. Overall study: T cells, B-cell-depleted T cells, or PBMCs supplied cDNA or gDNA.

The germline CDR1 and CDR2 sequences are SGHVS and FQNEAQ. V was shortened by 1 base and J by 0 bases, with 13 bases between the two germline ends. This CDR3 comprises 17 residues. Original handling: For nucleated cells, counts were estimated from reference gene primer amplification. This table comes from immunoSEQ multiplex PCR, and its TCRdb copy is limited to in-frame clones, with some not included. The DNA was the basis for D and trimming; V, J and clone size are from that table. Altogether roughly 200,000 clones are present, around 86% being singletons, with the ten largest covering roughly 7.2%. Participants came from fewer than 25 US areas, aged roughly 18 to 89 years. Participants reported their clinical history, and cohort assignment relied on those reports.

The V call is TRBV7-8, the J call TRBJ2-1, with D possibly being TRBD2 (5 bases). The sequenced material came from PBMCs or T cells enriched from blood (not recorded which). This receptor was identified in a man between 25 and 39 years old in a cohort exposed to, infected with or recovered from COVID-19 (not recorded which). CDR3 sequence (DNA): TGTGCCAGCAGCTTAGATGTAGGGAGAAGCTCCTACAATGAGCAGTTCTTC. Amino acids: CASSLDVGRSSYNEQFF. Complete variable domain (other parts from reference TRBV7-8 and TRBJ2-1): GAGVSQSPRYKVAKRGQDVALRCDPISGHVSLFWYQQALGQGPEFLTYFQNEAQLDKSGLPSDRFFAERPEGSVSTLKIQRTQQEDSAVYLCASSLDVGRSSYNEQFFGPGTRLTVL.